Described below is a single TCR beta chain sequence and its context. It lacks a known antigen. This sample is part of a study of T cells expressing NK-cell markers (dated by TCRdb to about 2020). Looking at the study overall: Eight or nine donors provided sorted CD3+CD56+NKG2C+, CD3+CD56+NKG2C- and CD3+CD56-NKG2C+ T-cell subsets, whose TCR beta-chain repertoires were profiled. Among the eight sequenced donors, only one was HCMV-seronegative, while the other seven were HCMV-seropositive. Libraries were sequenced as 2 x 150 bp reads on Illumina HiSeq 2000/2500, MiSeq or NextSeq. All eight donors whose samples were sequenced were randomly selected healthy volunteers, three of them men and five women.

The CDR3 runs 16 residues from the cysteine to the phenylalanine. No DNA accompanies this entry. From the germline V gene (reference sequence), CDR1 is SEHNR and CDR2 is FQNEAQ. What the work shows at the level of the full study, not this receptor alone: Those dominant clonotypes were again the most abundant among CD3+CD56-NKG2C+ cells in a few donors, at 28.3-60.1%. Whether the expanded NKG2C-expressing T cell clones were specific for HCMV antigens was left unclear. For 5 or 6 donors, the dominant CD3+CD56+NKG2C+ clonotypes were among the top 10 CD8+ clonotypes and accounted for about 1.0-7.0% of CD8+ T cells.

To determine HCMV serostatus, a commercial ELISA kit was used to detect HCMV-specific IgG in serum. Peripheral blood mononuclear cells were isolated from blood by Ficoll density gradient centrifugation. Data came from an Illumina HiSeq 2000. The TCR beta cDNA libraries were made using 5'RACE template switching, a step that added both a universal primer site and unique molecular identifiers. cDNA synthesis was primed from the TCR beta constant segment and was followed by two successive PCR amplification steps. Turning to the authors' computational methods: MIGEC was used to demultiplex reads and group the reads by UMI, and MiTCR was used to assemble and quantify clonotypes. To remove erroneous sequences, TCR cDNA sequences were retained only when supported by two or more reads. The tcR package was used for downstream repertoire analysis, and clonotypes were matched across fractions by CDR3 nucleotide sequence plus V segment. Antigen specificity was annotated against VDJdb with VDJmatch, allowing one amino acid substitution in CDR3. Each CDR3 protein sequence appears as one entry after TCRdb reprocessed the reads, and no DNA is included. The V and J calls follow TCRdb's processing rather than the paper's. This sample's listing comprises 550,000 to 600,000 distinct CDR3 sequences. The top ten hold roughly 3.4% of the sample.

The chain couples TRBV7-9 to TRBJ1-2; the D call from TCRdb, TRBD1, cannot be confirmed without DNA. The sample was blood T cells: a sorted CD56 or NKG2C T cell subset, CD4+ or CD8+ T cells, or bulk PBMC T cells (not recorded which). This clonotype was obtained from a man aged 18 to 30 in good health. Donor details come from another sample of the same person, matched by shared clones. The CDR3 has the sequence CASSPGFDIRLYGYTF.